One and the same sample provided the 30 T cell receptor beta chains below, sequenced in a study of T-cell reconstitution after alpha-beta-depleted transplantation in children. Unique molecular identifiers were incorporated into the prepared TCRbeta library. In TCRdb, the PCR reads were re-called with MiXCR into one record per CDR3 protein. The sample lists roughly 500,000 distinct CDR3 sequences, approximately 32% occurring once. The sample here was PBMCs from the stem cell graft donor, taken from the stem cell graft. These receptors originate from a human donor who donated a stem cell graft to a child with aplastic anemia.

CDR3 in amino acids: CASGHGQETQYF. CDR3 in DNA: TGTGCCAGCGGCCATGGGCAAGAGACCCAGTACTTC. The chain joins TRBV11-2 to TRBJ2-5; D call uncertain. Germline lookup yields CDR1 SGHAT and CDR2 FQNNGV. The CDR3 sequence is 12 residues long. V was pared by 8 bases and J by 2 bases, with 9 bases between.

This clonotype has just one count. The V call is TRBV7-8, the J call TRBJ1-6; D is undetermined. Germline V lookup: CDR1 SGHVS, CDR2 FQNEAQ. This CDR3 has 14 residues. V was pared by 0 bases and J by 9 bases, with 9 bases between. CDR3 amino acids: CASSLALSGSPLHF. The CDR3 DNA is TGTGCCAGCAGCTTAGCCCTCTCGGGTTCACCCCTCCACTTT.

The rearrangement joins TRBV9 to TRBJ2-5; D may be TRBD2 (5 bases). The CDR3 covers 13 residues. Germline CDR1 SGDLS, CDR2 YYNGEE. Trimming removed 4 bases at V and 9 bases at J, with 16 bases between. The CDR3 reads CASSPDGDGAQYF. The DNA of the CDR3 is TGTGCCAGCAGCCCAGACGGCGACGGGGCCCAGTACTTC.

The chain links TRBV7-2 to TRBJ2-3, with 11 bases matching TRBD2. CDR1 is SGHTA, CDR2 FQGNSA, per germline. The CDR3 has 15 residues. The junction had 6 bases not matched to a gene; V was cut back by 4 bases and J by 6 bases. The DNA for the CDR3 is TGTGCCAGCAGCTCGACTAGCGGGATTGTGGATACGCAGTATTTT. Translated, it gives CASSSTSGIVDTQYF.

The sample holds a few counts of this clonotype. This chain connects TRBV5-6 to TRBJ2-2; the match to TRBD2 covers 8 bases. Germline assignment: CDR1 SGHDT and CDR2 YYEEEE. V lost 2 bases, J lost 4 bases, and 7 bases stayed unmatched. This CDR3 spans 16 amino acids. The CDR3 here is CASSFWRGAATGELFF. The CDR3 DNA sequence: TGTGCCAGCAGCTTCTGGCGGGGGGCCGCCACCGGGGAGCTGTTTTTT.

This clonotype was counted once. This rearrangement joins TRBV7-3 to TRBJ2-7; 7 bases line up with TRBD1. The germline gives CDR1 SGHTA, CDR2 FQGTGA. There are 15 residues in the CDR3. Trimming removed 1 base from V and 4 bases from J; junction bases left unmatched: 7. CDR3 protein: CASSLNSPGQYEQYV. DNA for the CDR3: TGTGCCAGCAGCTTAAATTCCCCGGGACAGTACGAGCAGTACGTC.

The CDR3 nucleotides read TGTGCCACCAGTGATGGGACAGGCCTCTATGGCTACACCTTC. As protein: CATSDGTGLYGYTF. This chain joins TRBV24-1 and TRBJ1-2, with 8 bases identical to TRBD1. Germline V CDR1 and CDR2: KGHDR, SFDVKD. This CDR3 is built from 14 residues. J gave up 4 bases and V 3 bases, and 3 bases lay outside the gene matches.

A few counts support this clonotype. CDR3 in DNA: TGTGCCAGCAGCGTAGGTTGGGTGAACACTGAAGCTTTCTTT. It encodes CASSVGWVNTEAFF. The chain combines TRBV9 with TRBJ1-1; no reliable D call. CDR1 SGDLS and CDR2 YYNGEE come from the germline V gene. V was clipped by 0 bases and J by 0 bases, with 6 bases between them. The CDR3 runs 14 residues.

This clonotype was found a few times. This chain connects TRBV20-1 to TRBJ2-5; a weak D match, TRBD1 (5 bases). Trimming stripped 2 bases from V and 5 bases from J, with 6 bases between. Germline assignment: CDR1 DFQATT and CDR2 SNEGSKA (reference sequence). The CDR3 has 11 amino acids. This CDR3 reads CSARKGETQYF. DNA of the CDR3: TGCAGTGCTAGAAAGGGGGAGACCCAGTACTTC.

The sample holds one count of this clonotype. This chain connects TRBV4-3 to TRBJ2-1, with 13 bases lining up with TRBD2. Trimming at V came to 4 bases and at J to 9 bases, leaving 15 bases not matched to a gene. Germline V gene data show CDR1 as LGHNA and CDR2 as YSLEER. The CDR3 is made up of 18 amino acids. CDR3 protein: CASSPRTSGSDLMGEQFF. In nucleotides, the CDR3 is TGCGCCAGCAGCCCGCGGACTAGCGGGAGCGACTTGATGGGTGAGCAGTTCTTC.

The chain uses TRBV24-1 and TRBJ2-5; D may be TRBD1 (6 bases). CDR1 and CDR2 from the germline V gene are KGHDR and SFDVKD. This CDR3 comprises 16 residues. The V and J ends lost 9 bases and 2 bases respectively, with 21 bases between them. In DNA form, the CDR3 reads TGTGCCACCGAACACCGGGACACCTTCGGACAAGAGACCCAGTACTTC. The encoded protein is CATEHRDTFGQETQYF.

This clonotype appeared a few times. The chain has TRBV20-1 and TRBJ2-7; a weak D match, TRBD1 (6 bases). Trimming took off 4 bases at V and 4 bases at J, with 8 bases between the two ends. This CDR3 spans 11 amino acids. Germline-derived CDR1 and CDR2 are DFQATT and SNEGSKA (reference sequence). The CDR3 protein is CSATGQYEQYF. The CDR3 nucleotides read TGCAGTGCTACCGGACAGTACGAGCAGTACTTC.

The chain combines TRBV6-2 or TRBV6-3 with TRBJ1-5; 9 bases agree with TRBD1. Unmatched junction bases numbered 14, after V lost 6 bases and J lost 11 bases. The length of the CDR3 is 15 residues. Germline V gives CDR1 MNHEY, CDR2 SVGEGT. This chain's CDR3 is CASSYITGGVEAQHF. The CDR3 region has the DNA TGTGCCAGCAGCTATATCACAGGGGGCGTGGAGGCCCAGCATTTT.

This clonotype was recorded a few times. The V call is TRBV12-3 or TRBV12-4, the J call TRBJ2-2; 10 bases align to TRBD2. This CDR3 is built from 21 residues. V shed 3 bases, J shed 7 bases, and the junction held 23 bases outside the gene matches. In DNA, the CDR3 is TGTGCCAGCAGTTTTCCGGGCGGGACTACGGGGCTAGCGGGAGAGAACGGGGAGCTGTTTTTT. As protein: CASSFPGGTTGLAGENGELFF.

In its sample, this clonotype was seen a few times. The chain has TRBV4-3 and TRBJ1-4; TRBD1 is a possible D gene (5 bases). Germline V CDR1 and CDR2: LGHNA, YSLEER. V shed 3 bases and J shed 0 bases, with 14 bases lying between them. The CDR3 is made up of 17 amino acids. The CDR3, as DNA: TGCGCCAGCAGCCATGCGGTGGGACTTCCAACTAATGAAAAACTGTTTTTT. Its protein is CASSHAVGLPTNEKLFF.

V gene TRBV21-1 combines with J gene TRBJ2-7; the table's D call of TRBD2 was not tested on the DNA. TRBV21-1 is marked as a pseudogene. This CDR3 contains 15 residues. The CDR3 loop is CASSKEGTEGRSQYF. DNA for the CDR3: TGTGCCAGCAGCAAAGAAGGGACGGAGGGACGATCCCAGTACTTC.

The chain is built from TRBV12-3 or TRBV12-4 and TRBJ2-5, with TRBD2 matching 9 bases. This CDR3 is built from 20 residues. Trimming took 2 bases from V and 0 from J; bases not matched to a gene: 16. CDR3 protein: CASSLLGLIAGAVYQETQYF. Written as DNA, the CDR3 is TGTGCCAGCAGTTTACTTGGCCTTATAGCGGGAGCCGTTTACCAAGAGACCCAGTACTTC.

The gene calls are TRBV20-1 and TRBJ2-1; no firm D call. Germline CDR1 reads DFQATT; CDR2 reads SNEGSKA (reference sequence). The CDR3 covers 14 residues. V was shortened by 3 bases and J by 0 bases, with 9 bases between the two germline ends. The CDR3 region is CSASRDSSYNEQFF. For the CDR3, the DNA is TGCAGTGCTAGCCGTGATAGCTCCTACAATGAGCAGTTCTTC.

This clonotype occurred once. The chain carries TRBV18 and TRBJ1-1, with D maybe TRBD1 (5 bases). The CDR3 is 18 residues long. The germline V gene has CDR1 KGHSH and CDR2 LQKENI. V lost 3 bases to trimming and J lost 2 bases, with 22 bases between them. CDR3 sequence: CASSPRGLGGKGNTEAFF. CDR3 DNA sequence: TGTGCCAGCTCACCCCGTGGTTTGGGGGGAAAAGGAAACACTGAAGCTTTCTTT. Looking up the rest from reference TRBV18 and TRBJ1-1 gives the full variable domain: NAGVMQNPRHLVRRRGQEARLRCSPMKGHSHVYWYRQLPEEGLKFMVYLQKENIIDESGMPKERFSAEFPKEGPSILRIQQVVRGDSAAYFCASSPRGLGGKGNTEAFFGQGTRLTVV.

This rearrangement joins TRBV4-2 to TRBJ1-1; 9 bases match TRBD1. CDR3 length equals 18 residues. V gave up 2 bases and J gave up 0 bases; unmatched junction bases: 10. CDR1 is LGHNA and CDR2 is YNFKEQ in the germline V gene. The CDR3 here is CASSQSGTGRGMNTEAFF. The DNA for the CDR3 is TGTGCCAGCAGCCAATCTGGGACAGGGAGAGGCATGAACACTGAAGCTTTCTTT.

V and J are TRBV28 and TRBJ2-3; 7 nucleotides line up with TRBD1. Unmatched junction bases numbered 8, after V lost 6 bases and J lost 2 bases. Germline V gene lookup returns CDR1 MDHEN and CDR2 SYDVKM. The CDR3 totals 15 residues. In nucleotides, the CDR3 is TGTGCCAGCAGCCGACCGGGACAGAACACAGATACGCAGTATTTT. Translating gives CASSRPGQNTDTQYF. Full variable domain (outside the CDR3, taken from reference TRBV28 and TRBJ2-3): DVKVTQSSRYLVKRTGEKVFLECVQDMDHENMFWYRQDPGLGLRLIYFSYDVKMKEKGDIPEGYSVSREKKERFSLILESASTNQTSMYLCASSRPGQNTDTQYFGPGTRLTVL.

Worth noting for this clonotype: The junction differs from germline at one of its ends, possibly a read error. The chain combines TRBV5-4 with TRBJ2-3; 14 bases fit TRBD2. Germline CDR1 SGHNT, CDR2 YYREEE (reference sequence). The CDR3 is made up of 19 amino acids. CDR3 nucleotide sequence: TGTGCCAGCGGCTTGGGACTAGCGGGAGTTGGGGTCCCCGCAGATACGCAGTATTTT. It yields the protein CASGLGLAGVGVPADTQYF.

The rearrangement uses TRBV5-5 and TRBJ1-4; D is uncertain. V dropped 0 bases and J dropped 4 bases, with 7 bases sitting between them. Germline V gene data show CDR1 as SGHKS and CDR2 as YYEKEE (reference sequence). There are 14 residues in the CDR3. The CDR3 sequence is CASSLAFDNEKLFF. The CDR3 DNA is TGTGCCAGCAGCTTGGCTTTTGATAATGAAAAACTGTTTTTT. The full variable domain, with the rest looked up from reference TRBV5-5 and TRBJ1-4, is DAGVTQSPTHLIKTRGQQVTLRCSPISGHKSVSWYQQVLGQGPQFIFQYYEKEERGRGNFPDRFSARQFPNYSSELNVNALLLGDSALYLCASSLAFDNEKLFFGSGTQLSVL.

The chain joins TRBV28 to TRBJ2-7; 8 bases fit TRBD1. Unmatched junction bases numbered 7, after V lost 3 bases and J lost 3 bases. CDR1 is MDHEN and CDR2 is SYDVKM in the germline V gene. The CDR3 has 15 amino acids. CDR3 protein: CASSFTGGKRYEQYF. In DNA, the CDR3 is TGTGCCAGCAGTTTTACAGGGGGAAAGCGCTACGAGCAGTACTTC.

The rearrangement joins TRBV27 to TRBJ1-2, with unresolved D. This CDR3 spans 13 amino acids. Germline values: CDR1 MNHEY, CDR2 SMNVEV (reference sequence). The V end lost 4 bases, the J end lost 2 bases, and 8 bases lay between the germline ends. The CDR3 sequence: CASSSRENYGYTF. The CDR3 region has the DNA TGTGCCAGCAGTTCGAGGGAAAACTATGGCTACACCTTC.

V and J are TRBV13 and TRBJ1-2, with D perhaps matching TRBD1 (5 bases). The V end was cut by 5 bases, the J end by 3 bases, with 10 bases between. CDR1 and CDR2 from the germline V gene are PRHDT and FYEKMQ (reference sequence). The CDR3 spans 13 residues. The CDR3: CASSKGEDYGYTF. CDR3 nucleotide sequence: TGTGCCAGCAGCAAAGGGGAGGACTATGGCTACACCTTC.

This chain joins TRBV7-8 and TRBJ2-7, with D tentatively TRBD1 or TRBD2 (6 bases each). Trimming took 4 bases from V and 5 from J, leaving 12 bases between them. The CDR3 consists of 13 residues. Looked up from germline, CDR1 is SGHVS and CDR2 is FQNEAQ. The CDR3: CASSSDGGHEQYF. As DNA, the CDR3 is TGTGCCAGCAGCTCTGATGGGGGGCACGAGCAGTACTTC.

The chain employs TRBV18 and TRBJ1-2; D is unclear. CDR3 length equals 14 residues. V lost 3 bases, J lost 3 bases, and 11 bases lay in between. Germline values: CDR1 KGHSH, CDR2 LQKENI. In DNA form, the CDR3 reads TGTGCCAGCTCACCTTCTGGACGGGACTATGGCTACACCTTC. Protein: CASSPSGRDYGYTF.

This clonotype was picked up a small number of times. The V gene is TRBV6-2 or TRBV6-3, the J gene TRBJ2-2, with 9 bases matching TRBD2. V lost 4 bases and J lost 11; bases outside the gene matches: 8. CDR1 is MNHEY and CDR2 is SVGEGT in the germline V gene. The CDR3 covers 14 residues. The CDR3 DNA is TGTGCCAGCAGTTCTCATAGCGGGAGTTTCGAGCTGTTTTTT. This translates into CASSSHSGSFELFF.

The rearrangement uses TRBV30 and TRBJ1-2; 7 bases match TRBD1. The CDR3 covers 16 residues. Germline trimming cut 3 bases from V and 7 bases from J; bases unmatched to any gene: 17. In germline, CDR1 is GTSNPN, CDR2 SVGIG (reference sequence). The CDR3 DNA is TGTGCCTGGAGCGCCTCTGGACAGGTGATTGCATCTGGCTACACCTTC. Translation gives CAWSASGQVIASGYTF.